Given below is one TCR beta chain in context. Its cognate antigen is unknown. From the multiplex PCR reads, TCRdb called clonotypes with MiXCR, one entry per CDR3 protein. The table lists about 20,000 distinct CDR3 sequences, roughly 44% of them singletons, with approximately 18% in the top ten. Germline V gives CDR1 KGHDR, CDR2 SFDVKD. The ends lost 6 bases at V and 4 bases at J; junction bases unmatched: 2. This CDR3 comprises 14 residues. This specimen belongs to a study of breast tumors, draining lymph nodes, adjacent tissues. General study points: The lymph node origin of tumor T cells was framed as consistent with a hypothesis, not demonstrated. Compared with lymph nodes, tumors were less diverse; compared with nontumor tissue, more. The data were judged consistent with most tumor T cells coming from lymph node and expanding in tumor.

Specimen: breast tumor tissue. The chain combines TRBV24-1 with TRBJ2-1, with 10 bases matching TRBD2. The receptor was derived from a female donor with breast cancer. Some clones in this sample may be carry-over from other donors' samples. The CDR3 DNA follows: TGTGCCACCAGTAGGACTAGCGGTTACAATGAGCAGTTCTTC. Protein product: CATSRTSGYNEQFF.